Sequencing of this T cell receptor beta chain was carried out in a study of T cell repertoires in cytomegalovirus infection (dated by TCRdb to about 2019). General notes on the study: Donor HLA type was relevant to the analysis, as public TCR beta signatures indicated carriage of CMV infection together with the matching HLA type. Summary of the overall study and its limitations: Cumulative frequency of public TCR beta family members discriminated carriers of CMV infection plus the relevant HLA type in this cohort and an independent roughly 330-donor cohort. The ex vivo response was dominated by HLA-C-restricted CMV-specific TCR beta clonotypes, which also provided the single most frequent clonotype in two of eight donors.

Instrument on record: Illumina HiSeq 1500. TCRdb reprocessing: public reads trimmed at Q25 with fastp, clones called with MiXCR, in-frame beta chains kept. Each CDR3 protein gets just one entry, which takes the most common genes and DNA from the rows behind it. Present in this sample are approximately 240,000 distinct CDR3 sequences, over 9% of which were seen just once. The ten biggest clones cover 1.5% to 2% of the sample. This clonotype was seen a few times. The antigen it binds to is not known. There are no base qualities to consult, and no much larger clone falls within one base. Sample: PBMCs. The clonotype was recovered from a human donor in good health (CMV status not recorded). Some clones in this sample may be carry-over from other donors' samples.

The nucleotides are TGTGCCTGGAACCGGGGCCCGGTGGAGCAGTACTTC. This codes for CAWNRGPVEQYF. The sequence links TRBV30 to TRBJ2-7; the D call could be TRBD1 or TRBD2, with each sharing 5 bases. CDR1 and CDR2, per the germline V gene (reference sequence), are GTSNPN and SVGIG. V lost 4 bases and J lost 7 bases; the stretch between them is 14 bases long. The CDR3 measures 12 amino acids from cysteine to phenylalanine. Only the CDR3 DNA stays, 36 bases, in frame from base 1. Reference TRBV30 and TRBJ2-7 proteins supply the regions before and after the CDR3; the full variable domain is: SQTIHQWPATLVQPVGSPLSLECTVEGTSNPNLYWYRQAAGRGLQLLFYSVGIGQISSEVPQNLSASRPQDRQFILSSKKLLLSDSGFYLCAWNRGPVEQYFGPGTRLTVT.